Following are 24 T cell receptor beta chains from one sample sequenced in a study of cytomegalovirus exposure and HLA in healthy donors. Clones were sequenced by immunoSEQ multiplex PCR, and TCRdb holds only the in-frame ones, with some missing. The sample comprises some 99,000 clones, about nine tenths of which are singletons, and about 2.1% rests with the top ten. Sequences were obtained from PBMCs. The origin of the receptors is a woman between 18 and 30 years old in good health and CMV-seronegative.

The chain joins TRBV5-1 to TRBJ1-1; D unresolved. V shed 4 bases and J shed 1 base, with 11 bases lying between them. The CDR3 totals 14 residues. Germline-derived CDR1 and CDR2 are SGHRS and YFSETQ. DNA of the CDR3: TGCGCCAGCAGCCCTGAGGTGGGGAACACTGAAGCTTTCTTT. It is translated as CASSPEVGNTEAFF.

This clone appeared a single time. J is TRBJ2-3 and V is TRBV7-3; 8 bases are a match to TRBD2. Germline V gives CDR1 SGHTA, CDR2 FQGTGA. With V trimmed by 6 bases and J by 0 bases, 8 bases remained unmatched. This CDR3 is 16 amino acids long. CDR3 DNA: TGTGCCAGCAGTTATAGCGGGACTACTAGCACAGATACGCAGTATTTT. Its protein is CASSYSGTTSTDTQYF. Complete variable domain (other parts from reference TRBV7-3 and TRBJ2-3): GAGVSQTPSNKVTEKGKYVELRCDPISGHTALYWYRQSLGQGPEFLIYFQGTGAADDSGLPNDRFFAVRPEGSVSTLKIQRTERGDSAVYLCASSYSGTTSTDTQYFGPGTRLTVL.

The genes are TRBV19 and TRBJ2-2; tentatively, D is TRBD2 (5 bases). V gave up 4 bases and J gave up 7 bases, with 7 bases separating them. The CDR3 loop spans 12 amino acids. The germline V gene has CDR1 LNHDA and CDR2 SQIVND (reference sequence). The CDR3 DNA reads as TGTGCCAGTAGTACGGGATTCGGGGAGCTGTTTTTT. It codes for CASSTGFGELFF.

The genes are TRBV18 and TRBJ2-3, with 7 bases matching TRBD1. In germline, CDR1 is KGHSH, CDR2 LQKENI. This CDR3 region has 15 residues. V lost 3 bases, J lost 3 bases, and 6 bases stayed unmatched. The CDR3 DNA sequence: TGTGCCAGCTCACCCCAGACAGGGTGGACAGATACGCAGTATTTT. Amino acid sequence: CASSPQTGWTDTQYF. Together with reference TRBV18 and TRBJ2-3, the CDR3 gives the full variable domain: NAGVMQNPRHLVRRRGQEARLRCSPMKGHSHVYWYRQLPEEGLKFMVYLQKENIIDESGMPKERFSAEFPKEGPSILRIQQVVRGDSAAYFCASSPQTGWTDTQYFGPGTRLTVL.

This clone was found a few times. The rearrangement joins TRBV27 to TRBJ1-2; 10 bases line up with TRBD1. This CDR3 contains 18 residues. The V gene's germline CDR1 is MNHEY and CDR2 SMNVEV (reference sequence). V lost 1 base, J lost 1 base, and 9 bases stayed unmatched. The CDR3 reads CASSLWGQGPSLNYGYTF. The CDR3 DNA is TGTGCCAGCAGTTTATGGGGACAGGGGCCGAGCCTTAACTATGGCTACACCTTC.

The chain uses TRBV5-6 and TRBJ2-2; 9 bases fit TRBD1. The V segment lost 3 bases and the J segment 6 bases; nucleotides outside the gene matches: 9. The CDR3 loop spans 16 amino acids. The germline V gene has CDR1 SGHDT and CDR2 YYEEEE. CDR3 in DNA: TGTGCCAGCAGCTCTTTACAGGGGGCCGAACCCGGGGAGCTGTTTTTT. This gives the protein CASSSLQGAEPGELFF.

CDR3 residues: CASSRDGGNEKLFF. The CDR3, as DNA: TGTGCCAGCAGCCGGGACGGGGGAAATGAAAAACTGTTTTTT. The V and J genes are TRBV7-9 and TRBJ1-4; D perhaps matches TRBD1 (5 bases). The CDR3 is 14 residues long. Germline CDR1 and CDR2: SEHNR and FQNEAQ (reference sequence). V lost 5 bases to trimming and J lost 5 bases, with 12 bases between them.

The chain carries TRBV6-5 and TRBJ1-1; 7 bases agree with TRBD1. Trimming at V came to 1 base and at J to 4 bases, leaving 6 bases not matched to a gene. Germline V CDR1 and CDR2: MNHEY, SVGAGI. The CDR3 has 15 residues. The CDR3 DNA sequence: TGTGCCAGCAGTTACTACAGACAGGGAGGCACTGAAGCTTTCTTT. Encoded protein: CASSYYRQGGTEAFF.

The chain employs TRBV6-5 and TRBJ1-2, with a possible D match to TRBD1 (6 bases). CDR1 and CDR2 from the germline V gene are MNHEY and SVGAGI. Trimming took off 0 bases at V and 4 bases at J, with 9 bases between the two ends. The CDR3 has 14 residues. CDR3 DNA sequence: TGTGCCAGCAGTTACTCGGGACAAAGCTATGGCTACACCTTC. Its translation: CASSYSGQSYGYTF.

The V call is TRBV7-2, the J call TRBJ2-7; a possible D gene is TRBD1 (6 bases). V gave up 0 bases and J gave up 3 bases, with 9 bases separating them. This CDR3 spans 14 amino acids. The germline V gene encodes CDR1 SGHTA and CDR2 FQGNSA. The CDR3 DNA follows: TGTGCCAGCAGCTTAGCGGACAGAAGCTACGAGCAGTACTTC. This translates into CASSLADRSYEQYF.

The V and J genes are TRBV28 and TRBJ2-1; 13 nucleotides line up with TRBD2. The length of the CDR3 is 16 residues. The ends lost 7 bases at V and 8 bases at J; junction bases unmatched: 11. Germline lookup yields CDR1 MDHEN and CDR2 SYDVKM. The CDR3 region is CASKARTSGRVYEQFF. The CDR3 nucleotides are TGTGCCAGCAAGGCCAGAACTAGCGGGAGGGTGTATGAGCAGTTCTTC.

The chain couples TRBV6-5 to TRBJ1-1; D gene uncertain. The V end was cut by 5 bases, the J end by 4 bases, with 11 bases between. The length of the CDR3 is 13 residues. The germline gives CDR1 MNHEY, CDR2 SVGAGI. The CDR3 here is CASSSVGSTEAFF. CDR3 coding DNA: TGTGCCAGCAGTAGCGTCGGGTCCACTGAAGCTTTCTTT.

CDR3 nucleotides: TGTGCCAGCAGTCGGATCCGGGACAGCCATGAAGCTTTCTTT. Translated: CASSRIRDSHEAFF. This rearrangement joins TRBV7-9 to TRBJ1-1, with TRBD1 matching 7 bases. This CDR3 is built from 14 residues. Germline V gene sequence: CDR1 SEHNR, CDR2 FQNEAQ (reference sequence). With 6 bases clipped from V and 7 bases from J, the junction kept 11 bases outside the gene matches.

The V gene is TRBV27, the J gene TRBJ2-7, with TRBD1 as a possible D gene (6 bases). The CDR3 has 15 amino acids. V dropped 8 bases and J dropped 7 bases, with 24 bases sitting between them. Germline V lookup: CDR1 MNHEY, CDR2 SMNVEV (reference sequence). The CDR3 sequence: CASLSTGSPRGEQYF. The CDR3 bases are TGTGCCAGCCTTTCGACGGGAAGCCCGAGGGGGGAGCAGTACTTC.

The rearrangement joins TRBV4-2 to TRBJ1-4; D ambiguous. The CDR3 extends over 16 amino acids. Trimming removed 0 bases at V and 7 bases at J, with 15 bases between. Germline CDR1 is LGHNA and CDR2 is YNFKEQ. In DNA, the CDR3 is TGTGCCAGCAGCCAAGATCTGAGGCTCGAGGGTGAAAAACTGTTTTTT. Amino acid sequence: CASSQDLRLEGEKLFF.

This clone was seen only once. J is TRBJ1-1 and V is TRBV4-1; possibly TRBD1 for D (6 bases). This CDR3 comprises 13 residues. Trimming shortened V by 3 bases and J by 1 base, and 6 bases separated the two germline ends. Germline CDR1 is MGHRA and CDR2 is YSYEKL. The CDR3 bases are TGCGCCAGCAGCCAGGGACAGAACACTGAAGCTTTCTTT. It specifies CASSQGQNTEAFF.

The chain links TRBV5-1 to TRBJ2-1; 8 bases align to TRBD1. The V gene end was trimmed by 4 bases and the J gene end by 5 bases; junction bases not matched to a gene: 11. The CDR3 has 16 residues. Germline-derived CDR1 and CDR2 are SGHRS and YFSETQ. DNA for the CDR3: TGCGCCAGCAGCACAGGGGACAGGATGGAGGACAATGAGCAGTTCTTC. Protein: CASSTGDRMEDNEQFF. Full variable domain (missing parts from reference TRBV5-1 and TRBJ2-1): KAGVTQTPRYLIKTRGQQVTLSCSPISGHRSVSWYQQTPGQGLQFLFEYFSETQRNKGNFPGRFSGRQFSNSRSEMNVSTLELGDSALYLCASSTGDRMEDNEQFFGPGTRLTVL.

In DNA form, the CDR3 reads TGTGCTAGTGGGGACAGGGGAGAGTCCCCTCCTTTCTTT. The encoded protein is CASGDRGESPPFF. The rearrangement joins TRBV12-5 to TRBJ1-1, with 9 bases lining up with TRBD1. Looked up from germline, CDR1 is LGHNT and CDR2 is FRNRAP. The CDR3 has 13 amino acids. Trimming took 6 bases from V and 12 from J; bases not matched to a gene: 11.

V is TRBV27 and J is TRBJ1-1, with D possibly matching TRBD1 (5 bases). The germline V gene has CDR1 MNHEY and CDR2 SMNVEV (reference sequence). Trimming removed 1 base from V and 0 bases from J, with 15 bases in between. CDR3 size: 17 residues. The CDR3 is CASSLWPTATMNTEAFF. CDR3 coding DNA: TGTGCCAGCAGTTTATGGCCGACAGCGACAATGAACACTGAAGCTTTCTTT.

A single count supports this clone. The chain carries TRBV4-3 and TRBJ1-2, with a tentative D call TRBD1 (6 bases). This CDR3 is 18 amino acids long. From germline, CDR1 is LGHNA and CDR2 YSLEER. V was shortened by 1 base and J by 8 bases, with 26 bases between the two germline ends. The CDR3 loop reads CASSQVSGHSLRGSGYTF. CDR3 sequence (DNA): TGCGCCAGCAGCCAAGTGTCGGGACACTCTTTAAGGGGCAGCGGCTACACCTTC.

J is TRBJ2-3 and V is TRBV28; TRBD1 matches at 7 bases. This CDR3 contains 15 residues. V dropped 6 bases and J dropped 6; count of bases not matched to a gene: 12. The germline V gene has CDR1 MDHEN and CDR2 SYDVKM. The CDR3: CASSRTGSQADTQYF. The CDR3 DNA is TGTGCCAGCAGCCGGACAGGTTCACAGGCGGATACGCAGTATTTT.

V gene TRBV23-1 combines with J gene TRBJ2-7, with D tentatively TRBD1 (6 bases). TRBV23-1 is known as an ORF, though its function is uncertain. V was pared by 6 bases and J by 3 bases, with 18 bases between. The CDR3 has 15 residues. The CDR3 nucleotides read TGCGCCAGCAGCCATTTCCGGGACACATTCTACGAGCAGTACTTC. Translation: CASSHFRDTFYEQYF.

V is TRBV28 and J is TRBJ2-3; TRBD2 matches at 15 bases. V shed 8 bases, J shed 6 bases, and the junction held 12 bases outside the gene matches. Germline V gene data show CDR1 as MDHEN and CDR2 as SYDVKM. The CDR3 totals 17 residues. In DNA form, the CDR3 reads TGTGCCAGCGAGGGACTAGCGGGAGGCGGGGTTCTCGATACGCAGTATTTT. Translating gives CASEGLAGGGVLDTQYF.

CDR3 sequence: CASTLYGGVSNQPQHF. Written as DNA, the CDR3 is TGTGCCAGCACCCTATATGGGGGGGTGAGCAATCAGCCCCAGCATTTT. The gene calls are TRBV28 and TRBJ1-5, with D perhaps TRBD1 (5 bases). V lost 7 bases to trimming and J lost 1 base, with 17 bases between them. In germline, CDR1 is MDHEN, CDR2 SYDVKM. The CDR3 runs 16 residues.